What follows is one T cell receptor (beta chain) and its context. Its recognized antigen is unknown. One base away lies a much larger clone, so this may be a sequencing read error. Systemically healthy Caucasian individuals from Russia, 39 in total and aged roughly 6 to 100 years, were included as donors. Around 10 milliliters of peripheral blood were collected from each donor into EDTA-treated Vacutainer tubes. PBMCs were isolated by Ficoll-Paque density-gradient centrifugation, with at least 6 million obtained per sample. Trizol reagent was used to extract total RNA from PBMCs, with at least 5.5 micrograms per sample. The percentages of naive CD45RAhigh/CD27high T cells were determined by flow cytometry on a PBMC aliquot from every donor. The data belong to a study of blood T cells in healthy people across ages (dated by TCRdb to about 2015). Background for the entire study: In model experiments, roughly one uniquely barcoded TCR beta cDNA molecule per two T cells was captured by template switching. To track age-related changes in TCR beta repertoire diversity, the study relied on deep sequencing normalized with unique cDNA molecular identifiers. Donors were grouped into four age groups: young (average 16 years), middle-aged (39), aged (around 60) and long-lived (just over 80). To avoid experimental bias, donors of different ages were spread randomly across the sequencing lanes. For two donors (one aged 18 to 30 and one aged 80 or older), the study analyzed two additional independent replicas of 1 million unique cDNA reads from the same blood draw.

On the study overall, not on this receptor specifically: Estimates of total diversity based on one million sequenced T cells were considered lower bounds and underestimates. The CMV infection status of donors was not known, potentially confounding age-related changes in expanded clonotypes. As age increased, observed TCR beta diversity per million T cells dropped in a roughly linear way, and a significant reduction was already evident by age around 41. Because profiling used bulk unsorted PBMCs, naive and antigen-experienced compartments could not be compared conclusively. Compared with the aged group, the long-lived group had more naive CD4+ T cells, fewer expanded clones and increased TCR diversity, a pattern suggesting age selection. Observed TCR beta diversity correlated strongly with the percentage of naive T cells measured by flow cytometry.

The library was produced with 5' RACE. This sample was sequenced with an Illumina HiSeq 2500. A second roughly 7 to 12 cycle PCR used a sample-barcoded 5' primer and a J-beta primer mix. A unique molecular identifier was introduced onto each TCR beta cDNA molecule by a template-switch 5' adaptor carrying 12 random nucleotides. At least 2.5 million CDR3-containing paired-end reads were obtained from each sample. The Mint cDNA synthesis kit, primed by a TRBC-specific oligonucleotide, was used to synthesize first-strand cDNA from all RNA. Following uracil-DNA glycosylase treatment, all cDNA underwent a first 18-cycle PCR with the universal primers M1SS and BC2_uni_R. The original methods were these. Each sample was normalized by randomly selecting 1 million high-quality reads, each carrying a distinct molecular identifier. Reads sharing molecular identifiers were discarded rather than binned into consensus sequences. MiTCR, set to a Q25 quality threshold and the strictest error-elimination algorithm, was used for CDR3 identification, clonotype clustering and error correction. A nonparametric unseen species model with Euler transformation was used to estimate a lower bound on total TCR beta diversity. TCRdb took the public reads, trimmed them with fastp at Q25, ran MiXCR for clone calling and kept in-frame beta chains. Rows merge per CDR3 protein into single entries with the most common DNA and genes. In this record, the V and J calls reflect TCRdb's handling and not the investigators' own analysis. This sample has about 650,000 distinct CDR3 sequences in its table, and about 32% of those were observed once. Over 15% of the sample is taken by the ten largest.

V gives up 4 bases and J gives up 11 bases, and the segment between their germline ends measures 20 bases. CDR1 and CDR2 are read off the germline V gene as SGHVS and FNYEAQ. The cysteine opens and the phenylalanine closes a CDR3 of 14 amino acids. Only the CDR3 part of the read is kept: 42 bases, read in frame from the first base. This sequence uses TRBV7-6 and TRBJ2-5, with a tentative D gene TRBD1 over 7 matching bases. The sequence came from a woman aged 80 or over in good health. Donor details come from another sample of the same person, matched by shared clones. Sequencing was performed on blood. The DNA reads TGTGCCAGCAGCTGGGGGGACAGATACAATGAGCAGTACTTC. It specifies CASSWGDRYNEQYF.